The rows below give T cell receptor beta chains drawn from one sample of a study of T cells in Graves' hyperthyroidism and ophthalmopathy. TCRdb passed the multiplex PCR reads through MiXCR, listing each CDR3 protein once. Here the sample spans about 360,000 distinct CDR3 sequences, less than 15% being singletons. Sequencing was done on a sample of blood. The receptors come from a woman under 30 with Graves' hyperthyroidism. The CDR3 runs from the conserved cysteine through the conserved F or W.

j_call | v_call | cdr3_aa
TRBJ1-1 | TRBV7-2 | CASSLVGRGRGNTEAFF
TRBJ2-1 | TRBV7-3 | CASSSDRKTYNEQFF
- | TRBV19 | CASSTQGEFSTDTQHF
TRBJ2-3 | TRBV20-1 | CSARGGTTDTQYF
TRBJ2-3 | TRBV20-1 | CSAKGSPSAASTDTQYF
TRBJ2-1 | TRBV11-2 | CASSPRSGLGEQFF
TRBJ2-5 | TRBV11-3 | CASSRSGVGAQYF
TRBJ1-6 | TRBV30 | CAWNAAYNSPLHF
TRBJ2-1 | TRBV28 | CASSTNNEQFF
TRBJ2-1 | TRBV7-6 | CASSLVRGRRNEQFF
TRBJ2-5 | TRBV12-3/TRBV12-4 | CASSGTGAGRETQYF
TRBJ1-1 | TRBV6-2/TRBV6-3 | CASSYLRTVDTEAFF
TRBJ1-1 | TRBV7-9 | CASSLGIMTGPRDTEAFF
TRBJ2-5 | TRBV9 | CASSVEAGGGETQYF
TRBJ1-6 | TRBV27 | CASSLSGPLRGNSPLHF
TRBJ2-5 | TRBV27 | CASSYSRAGVETQYF
TRBJ1-3 | TRBV28 | CASSLTSLFGNTIYF
TRBJ1-4 | TRBV3-1 | CASSQDTVDEKLFF
TRBJ2-4 | TRBV30 | CAWSADRVYTRAKNIQYF
TRBJ1-1 | TRBV12-3/TRBV12-4 | CASSEQGWVTEAFF
TRBJ1-1 | TRBV6-1 | CASSARQGRTEAFF
TRBJ1-3 | TRBV28 | CASSSLGKSSGNTIYF
TRBJ1-1 | TRBV20-1 | CSASLGGTEAFF
TRBJ2-1 | TRBV3-1 | CASSHVGLAGASSYNEQFF
TRBJ1-4 | TRBV20-1 | CSARIHRDRADEKLFF
TRBJ1-1 | TRBV13 | CASSPTLRDTEAFF
TRBJ2-2 | TRBV3-1 | CASSHLMLTGELFF
TRBJ1-5 | TRBV4-3 | CASSQDGQGDQPQHF
TRBJ1-3 | TRBV28 | CASSEGRNTIYF
TRBJ2-3 | TRBV7-8 | CASSGGTRHTDTQYF
TRBJ2-1 | TRBV6-2/TRBV6-3 | CASSYNRLAGGDSYNEQFF
TRBJ1-4 | TRBV5-8 | CASSLGVEGLGEKLFF
TRBJ1-2 | TRBV3-1 | CASSPEEYWGYTF
TRBJ2-5 | TRBV24-1 | CATSQQETQCF
TRBJ2-3 | TRBV2 | CASKGLAYSDTQYF
TRBJ2-2 | TRBV20-1 | CSARGSGELFF
TRBJ1-6 | TRBV27 | CASSLFSYNSPLHF